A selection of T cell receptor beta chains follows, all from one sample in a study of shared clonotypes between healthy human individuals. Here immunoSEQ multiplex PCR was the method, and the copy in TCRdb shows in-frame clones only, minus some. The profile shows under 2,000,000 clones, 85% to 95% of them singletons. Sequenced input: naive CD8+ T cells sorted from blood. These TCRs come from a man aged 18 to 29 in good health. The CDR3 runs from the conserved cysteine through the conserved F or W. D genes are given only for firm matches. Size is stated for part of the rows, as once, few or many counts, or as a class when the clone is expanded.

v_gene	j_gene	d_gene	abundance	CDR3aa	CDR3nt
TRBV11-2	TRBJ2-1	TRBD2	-	CASSAIAGDNEQFF	TGTGCCAGCAGCGCAATAGCGGGAGACAATGAGCAGTTCTTC
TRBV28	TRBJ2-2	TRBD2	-	CASSLLAGANTGELFF	TGTGCCAGCAGTTTATTAGCGGGGGCGAACACCGGGGAGCTGTTTTTT
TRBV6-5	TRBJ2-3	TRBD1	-	CASSNTGGEADTQYF	TGTGCCAGCAGTAATACAGGGGGAGAAGCAGATACGCAGTATTTT
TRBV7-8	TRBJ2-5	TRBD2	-	CASSLRGEGLGQGETQYF	TGTGCCAGCAGCTTACGGGGGGAGGGACTAGGTCAAGGAGAGACCCAGTACTTC
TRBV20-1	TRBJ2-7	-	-	CSARPGHEQYF	TGCAGTGCTAGACCAGGTCACGAGCAGTACTTC
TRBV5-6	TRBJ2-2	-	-	CASSFWNTGELFF	TGTGCCAGCAGCTTCTGGAACACCGGGGAGCTGTTTTTT
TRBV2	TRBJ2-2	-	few	CASSETTNTGELFF	TGTGCCAGCAGTGAAACGACGAACACCGGGGAGCTGTTTTTT
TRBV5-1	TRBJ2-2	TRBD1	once	CASSWPTDRGVITGELFF	TGCGCCAGCAGCTGGCCCACTGACAGGGGAGTAATCACCGGGGAGCTGTTTTTT
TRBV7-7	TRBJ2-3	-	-	CASGDPSTDTQYF	TGTGCTAGTGGGGACCCTAGCACAGATACGCAGTATTTT
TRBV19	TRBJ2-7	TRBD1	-	CASSKQGAPYEQYF	TGTGCCAGTAGTAAACAGGGGGCGCCTTACGAGCAGTACTTC
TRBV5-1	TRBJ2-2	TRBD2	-	CASSSNPGTRRLTGELFF	TGCGCCAGCAGCTCGAACCCGGGGACTAGGAGACTCACCGGGGAGCTGTTTTTT
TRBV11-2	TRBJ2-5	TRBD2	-	CASSSRTSGGEETQYF	TGTGCCAGCAGCTCGCGGACTAGCGGGGGGGAAGAGACCCAGTACTTC
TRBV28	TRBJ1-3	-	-	CASSLSGAGNTIYF	TGTGCCAGCAGTTTATCAGGGGCTGGAAACACCATATATTTT
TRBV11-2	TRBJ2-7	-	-	CASSLAPGGYEQYF	TGTGCCAGCAGCTTAGCGCCAGGAGGCTACGAGCAGTACTTC
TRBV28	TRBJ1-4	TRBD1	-	CASSPTGDLNEKLFF	TGTGCCAGCAGTCCCACAGGGGACCTTAATGAAAAACTGTTTTTT
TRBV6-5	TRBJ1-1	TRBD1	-	CASSPRTGLVEAFF	TGTGCCAGCAGCCCCCGGACAGGGCTTGTGGAAGCTTTCTTT
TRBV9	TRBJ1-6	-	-	CASSVASGGAPLHF	TGTGCCAGCAGCGTAGCGAGCGGGGGGGCACCCCTCCACTTT
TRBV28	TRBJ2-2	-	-	CASSLRSSAGELFF	TGTGCCAGCAGTCTCCGGTCGTCAGCCGGGGAGCTGTTTTTT
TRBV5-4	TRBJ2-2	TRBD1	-	CASSPGQGGNTGELFF	TGTGCCAGCAGCCCGGGACAGGGCGGGAACACCGGGGAGCTGTTTTTT
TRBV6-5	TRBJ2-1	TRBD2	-	CASSYGTSDHNEQFF	TGTGCCAGCAGTTACGGGACTAGCGATCACAATGAGCAGTTCTTC
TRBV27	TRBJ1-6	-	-	CASSLQGLWPLHF	TGTGCCAGCAGTTTACAGGGCCTTTGGCCCCTCCACTTT
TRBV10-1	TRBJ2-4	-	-	CASSDHQGLAKNIQYF	TGCGCCAGCAGTGACCATCAGGGGCTAGCCAAAAACATTCAGTACTTC
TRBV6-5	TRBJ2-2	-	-	CASSYIVNTGELFF	TGTGCCAGCAGTTATATAGTTAACACCGGGGAGCTGTTTTTT
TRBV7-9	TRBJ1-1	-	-	CASSLPNGEAFF	TGTGCCAGCAGCCTGCCGAATGGTGAAGCTTTCTTT
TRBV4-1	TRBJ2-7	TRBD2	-	CASSQSIAGEIYEQYF	TGCGCCAGCAGCCAATCGATAGCGGGAGAGATCTACGAGCAGTACTTC
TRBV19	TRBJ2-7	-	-	CASSIGTPSYEQYF	TGTGCCAGTAGTATAGGGACGCCCTCCTACGAGCAGTACTTC
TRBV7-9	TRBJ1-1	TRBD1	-	CASSSIQGGNTEAFF	TGTGCCAGCAGCTCCATTCAGGGGGGGAACACTGAAGCTTTCTTT
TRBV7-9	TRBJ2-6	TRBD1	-	CASSLVGQVRSGANVLTF	TGTGCCAGCAGCTTAGTGGGACAGGTGCGCTCTGGGGCCAACGTCCTGACTTTC
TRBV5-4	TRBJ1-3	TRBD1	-	CASSYRGSGNTIYF	TGTGCCAGCAGCTACAGGGGTTCTGGAAACACCATATATTTT
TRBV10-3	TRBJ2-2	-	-	CATFDTFTGELFF	TGTGCCACCTTTGACACATTCACCGGGGAGCTGTTTTTT
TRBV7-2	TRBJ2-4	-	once	CASSLAGAAKNIQYF	TGTGCCAGCAGCTTAGCGGGAGCGGCCAAAAACATTCAGTACTTC
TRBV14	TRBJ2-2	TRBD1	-	CASSQVGQGAAGELFF	TGTGCCAGCAGCCAAGTAGGGCAGGGGGCCGCCGGGGAGCTGTTTTTT
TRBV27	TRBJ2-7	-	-	CASSLSAGGMVEQYF	TGTGCCAGCAGTTTATCAGCAGGGGGGATGGTCGAGCAGTACTTC
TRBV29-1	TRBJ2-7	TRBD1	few	CSVDSDRGADNEQYF	TGCAGCGTTGACTCAGACAGGGGCGCTGATAACGAGCAGTACTTC
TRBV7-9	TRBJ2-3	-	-	CASSSSEGPDTQYF	TGTGCCAGCAGCTCCTCGGAGGGGCCAGATACGCAGTATTTT
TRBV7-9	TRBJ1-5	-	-	CASSPEGGGNQPQHF	TGTGCCAGCAGCCCAGAGGGAGGAGGCAATCAGCCCCAGCATTTT
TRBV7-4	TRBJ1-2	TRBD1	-	CASSSDREANYGYTF	TGTGCCAGCAGTTCAGACAGGGAAGCAAACTATGGCTACACCTTC
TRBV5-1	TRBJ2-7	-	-	CASSLDNSGPGPSYEQYF	TGCGCCAGCAGCTTGGATAACAGCGGGCCGGGACCGTCCTACGAGCAGTACTTC
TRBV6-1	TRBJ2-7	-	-	CASSDGPTSPTYEQYF	TGTGCCAGCAGTGATGGACCAACCTCACCTACCTACGAGCAGTACTTC
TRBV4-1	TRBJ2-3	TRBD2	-	CASRISGGDTQYF	TGCGCCAGCAGAATTAGCGGGGGGGATACGCAGTATTTT
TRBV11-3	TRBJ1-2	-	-	CASSFGQSYGYTF	TGTGCCAGCAGCTTCGGACAGTCCTATGGCTACACCTTC
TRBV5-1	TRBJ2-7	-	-	CASSLTGSNEQYF	TGCGCCAGCAGCTTGACAGGATCGAACGAGCAGTACTTC
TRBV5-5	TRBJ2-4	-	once	CASSSQTENIQYF	TGTGCCAGCAGCTCCCAGACAGAAAACATTCAGTACTTC
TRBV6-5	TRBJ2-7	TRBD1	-	CASSYGDSYEQYF	TGTGCCAGCAGTTACGGGGACAGCTACGAGCAGTACTTC
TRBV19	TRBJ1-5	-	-	CATREGGQPQHF	TGTGCCACCAGGGAAGGGGGTCAGCCCCAGCATTTT
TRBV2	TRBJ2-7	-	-	CASSGSGWSLTYEQYF	TGTGCCAGCAGTGGTTCTGGGTGGAGCCTCACCTACGAGCAGTACTTC
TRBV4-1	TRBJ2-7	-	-	CASSQKTGPLEQYF	TGCGCCAGCAGCCAGAAGACAGGTCCCCTCGAGCAGTACTTC
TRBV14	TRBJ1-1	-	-	CASSQGRALTAWNTEAFF	TGTGCCAGCAGCCAAGGGAGGGCCCTGACAGCCTGGAACACTGAAGCTTTCTTT
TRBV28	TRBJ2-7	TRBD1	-	CASSSQDRFPYEQYF	TGTGCCAGCAGTTCCCAGGACAGGTTCCCCTACGAGCAGTACTTC
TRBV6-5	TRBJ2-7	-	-	CASRVKGVGEQYF	TGTGCCAGCAGGGTCAAAGGGGTTGGCGAGCAGTACTTC
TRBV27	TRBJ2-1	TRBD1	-	CASSRDSSYNEQFF	TGTGCCAGCAGCCGGGACAGCTCCTACAATGAGCAGTTCTTC
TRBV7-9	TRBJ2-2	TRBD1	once	CASSRWTGGDTGELFF	TGTGCCAGCAGCCGCTGGACAGGGGGGGACACCGGGGAGCTGTTTTTT
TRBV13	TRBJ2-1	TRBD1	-	CASSSSRDSYNEQFF	TGTGCCAGCAGCTCCTCTCGGGACAGCTACAATGAGCAGTTCTTC
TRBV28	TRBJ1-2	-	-	CASALRQPIMNYGYTF	TGTGCCAGCGCCTTAAGACAGCCAATAATGAACTATGGCTACACCTTC
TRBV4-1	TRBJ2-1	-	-	CASSHSAGLSSYNEQFF	TGCGCCAGCAGCCATTCAGCCGGGCTATCCTCCTACAATGAGCAGTTCTTC